This TCR beta chain was documented in a study of T-cell reconstitution after alpha-beta-depleted transplantation in children. For TCRbeta, the library was prepared with unique molecular identifiers. Each CDR3 protein gets one entry after TCRdb re-called the PCR reads with MiXCR. The data contain just under 550,000 distinct CDR3 sequences, about 17% of them singletons. CDR1 SQVTM and CDR2 ANQGSEA come from the germline V gene. The CDR3 consists of 12 residues. V shed 5 bases and J shed 0 bases, with 6 bases lying between them. The sequences come from PBMCs from the stem cell graft donor, collected from the stem cell graft. The chain carries TRBV29-1 and TRBJ2-3; TRBD1 is a possible D gene (6 bases). The clonotype was recovered from a human donor who donated a stem cell graft to a child with acute lymphoblastic leukemia. CDR3 sequence: CSVQGSTDTQYF. CDR3 bases: TGCAGCGTTCAGGGGAGCACAGATACGCAGTATTTT.